This is a list of T cell receptor beta chains from one sample in a study of T-cell reconstitution after alpha-beta-depleted transplantation in children. MiXCR was run by TCRdb on the PCR reads, yielding one entry per CDR3 protein. The profile shows 530,000 or so distinct CDR3 sequences, 25% to 30% of them singletons. This sample comprised PBMCs, obtained before TCRalphabeta/CD19-depleted stem cell transplant. Every receptor here comes from a boy under two years old with Wiskott-Aldrich syndrome, due to receive a stem cell transplant. Both conserved end residues are trimmed from each CDR3. D genes are given only for firm matches. A clone size is listed for some rows: how often the clone was seen (once, few, many), or a class if it is expanded.

j_gene: TRBJ2-6; abundance: .; d_gene: TRBD2; v_gene: TRBV5-1; CDR3aa: ASSLRSGGTGANVLT
j_gene: TRBJ2-3; abundance: .; d_gene: TRBD1; v_gene: TRBV7-9; CDR3aa: ASSSRQGSTDTQY
j_gene: TRBJ1-2; abundance: .; d_gene: .; v_gene: TRBV20-1; CDR3aa: SARVDGYT
j_gene: TRBJ1-1; abundance: .; d_gene: .; v_gene: TRBV5-1; CDR3aa: ASSLVVTSNTEAF
j_gene: TRBJ1-4; abundance: .; d_gene: .; v_gene: TRBV11-2; CDR3aa: ASSLNAFGEKLF
j_gene: TRBJ2-5; abundance: .; d_gene: TRBD1; v_gene: TRBV29-1; CDR3aa: SADRVKGETQY
j_gene: TRBJ2-1; abundance: .; d_gene: .; v_gene: TRBV9; CDR3aa: ASSVAGGGGNEQF
j_gene: TRBJ2-5; abundance: .; d_gene: .; v_gene: TRBV7-2; CDR3aa: ASLRGVADIGETQY
j_gene: TRBJ1-1; abundance: .; d_gene: .; v_gene: TRBV28; CDR3aa: ASSENRNTEAF
j_gene: TRBJ2-7; abundance: few; d_gene: .; v_gene: TRBV27; CDR3aa: ASRLGTVSYEQY
j_gene: TRBJ2-3; abundance: .; d_gene: TRBD2; v_gene: TRBV5-1; CDR3aa: ASNIAGTGADTQY
j_gene: TRBJ2-7; abundance: few; d_gene: TRBD2; v_gene: TRBV4-1; CDR3aa: ASSQVPSGRSYEQY
j_gene: TRBJ2-1; abundance: .; d_gene: .; v_gene: TRBV7-3; CDR3aa: ASSLTRGRYNEQF
j_gene: TRBJ2-7; abundance: .; d_gene: TRBD2; v_gene: TRBV20-1; CDR3aa: SLAGESGEQY
j_gene: TRBJ2-2; abundance: .; d_gene: .; v_gene: TRBV5-1; CDR3aa: ASSFLPTGELF
j_gene: TRBJ2-7; abundance: .; d_gene: TRBD2; v_gene: TRBV20-1; CDR3aa: SARLAGAIFREQY
j_gene: TRBJ2-1; abundance: .; d_gene: .; v_gene: TRBV5-1; CDR3aa: ASSLDGTTYNEQF
j_gene: TRBJ2-3; abundance: few; d_gene: .; v_gene: TRBV12-3/TRBV12-4; CDR3aa: ASSLPRGASTDTQY
j_gene: TRBJ2-5; abundance: few; d_gene: .; v_gene: TRBV4-1; CDR3aa: ASSQVETRKETQY
j_gene: TRBJ2-3; abundance: .; d_gene: .; v_gene: TRBV7-9; CDR3aa: ASSFTDNTDTQY
j_gene: TRBJ2-3; abundance: few; d_gene: TRBD2; v_gene: TRBV5-1; CDR3aa: ASSAGLAGATDTQY
j_gene: TRBJ2-1; abundance: .; d_gene: .; v_gene: TRBV5-1; CDR3aa: ASSVLGGMDNNEQF
j_gene: TRBJ2-6; abundance: few; d_gene: .; v_gene: TRBV7-2; CDR3aa: ASSLSLQGANVLT
j_gene: TRBJ1-5; abundance: .; d_gene: .; v_gene: TRBV20-1; CDR3aa: SASRGWQPQH
j_gene: TRBJ2-7; abundance: .; d_gene: .; v_gene: TRBV5-1; CDR3aa: ASGREVGLEQY
j_gene: TRBJ2-3; abundance: .; d_gene: TRBD2; v_gene: TRBV12-3/TRBV12-4; CDR3aa: ASTLAGGPSDTQY
j_gene: TRBJ2-1; abundance: few; d_gene: TRBD2; v_gene: TRBV20-1; CDR3aa: SADLLAGGLYNEQF
j_gene: TRBJ2-5; abundance: .; d_gene: .; v_gene: TRBV7-6; CDR3aa: ASSSTVGETQY
j_gene: TRBJ2-5; abundance: .; d_gene: TRBD2; v_gene: TRBV11-2; CDR3aa: ASSFLPAGGGETQY
j_gene: TRBJ1-4; abundance: .; d_gene: TRBD1; v_gene: TRBV6-1; CDR3aa: ASRRGRSEKLF
j_gene: TRBJ2-2; abundance: few; d_gene: .; v_gene: TRBV4-1; CDR3aa: ASSPGGLINTGELF
j_gene: TRBJ2-5; abundance: .; d_gene: .; v_gene: TRBV20-1; CDR3aa: SARETRLETQY
j_gene: TRBJ1-3; abundance: .; d_gene: .; v_gene: TRBV12-3/TRBV12-4; CDR3aa: ASSFYSGNTIY
j_gene: TRBJ1-1; abundance: .; d_gene: TRBD1; v_gene: TRBV5-1; CDR3aa: ASSPGTGTAEAF
j_gene: TRBJ2-2; abundance: few; d_gene: .; v_gene: TRBV7-3; CDR3aa: ASSPAGRAGELF
j_gene: TRBJ1-2; abundance: .; d_gene: TRBD1; v_gene: TRBV10-3; CDR3aa: AISRDRVAGDGYT